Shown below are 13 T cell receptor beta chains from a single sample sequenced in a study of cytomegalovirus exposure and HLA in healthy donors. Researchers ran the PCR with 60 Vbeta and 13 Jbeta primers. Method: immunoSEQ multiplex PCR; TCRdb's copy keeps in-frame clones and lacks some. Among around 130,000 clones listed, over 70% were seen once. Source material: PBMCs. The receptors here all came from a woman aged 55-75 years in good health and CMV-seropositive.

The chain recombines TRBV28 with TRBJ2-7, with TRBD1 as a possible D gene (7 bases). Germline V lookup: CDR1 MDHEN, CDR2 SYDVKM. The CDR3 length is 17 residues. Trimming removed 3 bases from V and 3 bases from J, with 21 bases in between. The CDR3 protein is CASSFSSKTGRIYEQYF. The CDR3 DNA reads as TGTGCCAGCAGTTTTTCCTCCAAGACAGGGAGGATCTACGAGCAGTACTTC.

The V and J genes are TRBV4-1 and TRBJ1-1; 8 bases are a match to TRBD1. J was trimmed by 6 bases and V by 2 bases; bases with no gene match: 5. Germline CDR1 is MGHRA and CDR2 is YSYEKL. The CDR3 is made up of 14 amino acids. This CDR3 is CASSQQGAGAEAFF. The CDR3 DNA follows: TGCGCCAGCAGCCAACAGGGGGCCGGGGCTGAAGCTTTCTTT.

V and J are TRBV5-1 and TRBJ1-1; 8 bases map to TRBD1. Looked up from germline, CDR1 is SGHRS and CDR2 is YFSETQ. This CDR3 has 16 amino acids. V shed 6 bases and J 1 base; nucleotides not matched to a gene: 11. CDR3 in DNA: TGCGCCAGCACTCGTGGCGCTGGGACAGGGAACACTGAAGCTTTCTTT. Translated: CASTRGAGTGNTEAFF. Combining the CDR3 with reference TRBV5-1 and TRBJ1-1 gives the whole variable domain KAGVTQTPRYLIKTRGQQVTLSCSPISGHRSVSWYQQTPGQGLQFLFEYFSETQRNKGNFPGRFSGRQFSNSRSEMNVSTLELGDSALYLCASTRGAGTGNTEAFFGQGTRLTVV.

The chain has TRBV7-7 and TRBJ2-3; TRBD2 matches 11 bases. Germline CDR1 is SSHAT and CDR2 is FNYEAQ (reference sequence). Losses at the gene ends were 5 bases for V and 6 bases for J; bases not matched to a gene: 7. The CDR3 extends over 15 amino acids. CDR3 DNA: TGTGCCAGCAGCCTAGGGACTAGCGGACGGGATACGCAGTATTTT. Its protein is CASSLGTSGRDTQYF. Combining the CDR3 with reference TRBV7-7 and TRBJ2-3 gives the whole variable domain GAGVSQSPRYKVTKRGQDVTLRCDPISSHATLYWYQQALGQGPEFLTYFNYEAQPDKSGLPSDRFSAERPEGSISTLTIQRTEQRDSAMYRCASSLGTSGRDTQYFGPGTRLTVL.

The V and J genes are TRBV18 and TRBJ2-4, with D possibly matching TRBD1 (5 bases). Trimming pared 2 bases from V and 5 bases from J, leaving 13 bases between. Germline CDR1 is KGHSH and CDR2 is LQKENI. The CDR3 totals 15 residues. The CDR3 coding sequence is TGTGCCAGCTCACCAAGGGCAGGGTTGGAAAACATTCAGTACTTC. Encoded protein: CASSPRAGLENIQYF. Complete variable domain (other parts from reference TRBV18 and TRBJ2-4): NAGVMQNPRHLVRRRGQEARLRCSPMKGHSHVYWYRQLPEEGLKFMVYLQKENIIDESGMPKERFSAEFPKEGPSILRIQQVVRGDSAAYFCASSPRAGLENIQYFGAGTRLSVL.

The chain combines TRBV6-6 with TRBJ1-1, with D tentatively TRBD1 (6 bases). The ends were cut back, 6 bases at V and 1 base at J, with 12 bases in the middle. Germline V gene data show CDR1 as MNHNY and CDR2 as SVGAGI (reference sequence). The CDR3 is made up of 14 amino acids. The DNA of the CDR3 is TGTGCCAGCAGAAGACCGGGACAGAACACTGAAGCTTTCTTT. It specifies CASRRPGQNTEAFF.

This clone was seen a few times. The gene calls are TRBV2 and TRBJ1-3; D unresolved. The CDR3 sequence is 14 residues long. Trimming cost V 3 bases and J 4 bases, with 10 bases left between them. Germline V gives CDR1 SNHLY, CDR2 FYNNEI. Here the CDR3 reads CASSDGQPGNTIYF. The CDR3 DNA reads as TGTGCCAGCAGTGATGGGCAGCCCGGAAACACCATATATTTT.

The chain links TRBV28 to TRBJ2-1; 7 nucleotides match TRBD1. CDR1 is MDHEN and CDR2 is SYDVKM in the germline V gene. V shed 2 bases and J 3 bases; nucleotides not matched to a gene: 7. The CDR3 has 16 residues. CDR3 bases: TGTGCCAGCAGTTTAGGGGGAAGACAGGGCTACAATGAGCAGTTCTTC. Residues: CASSLGGRQGYNEQFF.

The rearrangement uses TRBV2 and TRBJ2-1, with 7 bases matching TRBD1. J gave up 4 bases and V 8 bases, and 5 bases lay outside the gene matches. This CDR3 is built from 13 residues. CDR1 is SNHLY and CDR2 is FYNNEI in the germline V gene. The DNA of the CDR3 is TGTGCCAGCGGTCGGGACAGTTACAATGAGCAGTTCTTC. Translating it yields CASGRDSYNEQFF.

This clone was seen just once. CDR3 residues: CATSGRGTGGPDTQYF. In nucleotides, the CDR3 is TGTGCCACCAGCGGCCGCGGGACAGGGGGGCCAGATACGCAGTATTTT. J is TRBJ2-3 and V is TRBV15, with 11 bases identical to TRBD1. Germline-derived CDR1 and CDR2 are LNHNV and YYDKDF (reference sequence). V was clipped by 5 bases and J by 4 bases; unmatched bases: 8. CDR3 length equals 16 residues.

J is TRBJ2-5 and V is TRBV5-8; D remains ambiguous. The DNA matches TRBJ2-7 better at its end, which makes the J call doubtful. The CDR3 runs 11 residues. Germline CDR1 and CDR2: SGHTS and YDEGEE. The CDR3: CASSLRNEQYF. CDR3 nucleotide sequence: TGTGCCAGCAGCCTCCGCAACGAGCAGTACTTC.

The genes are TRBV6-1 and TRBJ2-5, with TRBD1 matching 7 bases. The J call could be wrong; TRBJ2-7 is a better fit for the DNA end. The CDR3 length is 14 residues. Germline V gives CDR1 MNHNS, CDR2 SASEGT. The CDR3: CASSGQEATYEQYF. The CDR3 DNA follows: TGTGCCAGCAGCGGACAGGAGGCAACCTACGAGCAGTACTTC.

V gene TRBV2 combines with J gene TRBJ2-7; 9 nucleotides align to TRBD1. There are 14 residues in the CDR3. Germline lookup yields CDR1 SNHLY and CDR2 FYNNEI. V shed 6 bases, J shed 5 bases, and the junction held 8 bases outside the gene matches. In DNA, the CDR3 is TGTGCCAGCAGACCCCGACAGGGGGGCGACGAGCAGTACTTC. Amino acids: CASRPRQGGDEQYF. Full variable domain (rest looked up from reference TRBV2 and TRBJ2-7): EPEVTQTPSHQVTQMGQEVILRCVPISNHLYFYWYRQILGQKVEFLVSFYNNEISEKSEIFDDQFSVERPDGSNFTLKIRSTKLEDSAMYFCASRPRQGGDEQYFGPGTRLTVT.